These 21 T cell receptor beta chains originate from one sample sequenced in a study of blood T cell repertoires in COVID-19. Clones were read by immunoSEQ multiplex PCR, and TCRdb kept only the in-frame ones, dropping some. This table has around 620,000 clones, around 89% appearing once. Sample: peripheral blood. These receptors all come from a woman aged 18 to 35 with acute or convalescent COVID-19.

The chain links TRBV5-6 to TRBJ1-4, with D tentatively TRBD1 (6 bases). Germline values: CDR1 SGHDT, CDR2 YYEEEE. Trimming removed 3 bases from V and 5 bases from J, with 17 bases in between. The CDR3 covers 16 residues. CDR3 sequence reads: CASSSELDSQNEKLFF. CDR3 bases: TGTGCCAGCAGCTCGGAGTTGGACAGCCAGAATGAAAAACTGTTTTTT.

This chain joins TRBV24-1 and TRBJ1-2; the D gene is possibly TRBD1 (6 bases). Trimming shortened V by 4 bases and J by 1 base, and 15 bases separated the two germline ends. The CDR3 is 16 amino acids. The germline gives CDR1 KGHDR, CDR2 SFDVKD. Here the CDR3 DNA reads TGTGCCACCAGTGACCCTGCCAGGGGTGATAACTATGGCTACACCTTC. This translates into CATSDPARGDNYGYTF.

V is TRBV7-9 and J is TRBJ1-1, with D possibly matching TRBD1 (6 bases). Germline V gene data show CDR1 as SEHNR and CDR2 as FQNEAQ (reference sequence). V was pared by 0 bases and J by 3 bases, with 23 bases between. The CDR3 extends over 19 amino acids. The CDR3: CASSLARGREVWLDTEAFF. As DNA, the CDR3 is TGTGCCAGCAGCTTAGCGAGGGGGAGGGAGGTATGGTTGGACACTGAAGCTTTCTTT.

This chain joins TRBV4-1 and TRBJ1-2; perhaps TRBD1 as D (6 bases). Germline V gene lookup returns CDR1 MGHRA and CDR2 YSYEKL. V lost 4 bases and J lost 4, with 19 bases in between. The CDR3 consists of 16 residues. The CDR3 DNA sequence: TGCGCCAGCAGCCTTAAAGACCGGGACACCGGCTATGGCTACACCTTC. It translates to CASSLKDRDTGYGYTF.

The chain joins TRBV6-2 or TRBV6-3 to TRBJ2-1; D may be TRBD1 (6 bases). Trimming left V 6 bases short and J 8 bases short, with 17 bases between. The CDR3 extends over 14 amino acids. The germline CDR1 and CDR2 sequences are MNHEY and SVGEGT. CDR3 bases: TGTGCCAGCAGCCCGGGACAAGTTTTTGATGAGCAGTTCTTC. Residues: CASSPGQVFDEQFF.

The gene calls are TRBV7-2 and TRBJ1-2; possible D gene TRBD1, 5 bases. This CDR3 is built from 15 residues. In germline, CDR1 is SGHTA, CDR2 FQGNSA. V lost 1 base, J lost 4 bases, and 13 bases lay in between. CDR3 coding DNA: TGTGCCAGCAGCTTAGAACAGGAGATCCCCTATGGCTACACCTTC. Its protein product is CASSLEQEIPYGYTF.

The chain couples TRBV5-1 to TRBJ1-1; 7 bases map to TRBD1. The CDR3 spans 16 residues. The germline CDR1 and CDR2 sequences are SGHRS and YFSETQ. The junction had 11 bases not matched to a gene; V was cut back by 0 bases and J by 6 bases. DNA for the CDR3: TGCGCCAGCAGCTTGGCACAACAGGGGCGATACGCTGAAGCTTTCTTT. This encodes CASSLAQQGRYAEAFF.

This sequence joins TRBV11-2 and TRBJ1-4; no reliable D call. CDR1 SGHAT and CDR2 FQNNGV come from the germline V gene. This CDR3 spans 16 amino acids. Trimming took 3 bases from V and 0 from J, leaving 11 bases between them. CDR3 loop: CASSFGVTPTNEKLFF. CDR3 coding DNA: TGTGCCAGCAGCTTTGGAGTGACCCCAACTAATGAAAAACTGTTTTTT.

The rearrangement joins TRBV18 to TRBJ1-2, with TRBD1 matching 9 bases. The V gene end was trimmed by 5 bases and the J gene end by 14 bases; junction bases not matched to a gene: 12. The CDR3 totals 13 residues. Germline assignment: CDR1 KGHSH and CDR2 LQKENI. The CDR3 bases are TGTGCCAGCTCAGCCTCGGACAGGGGATGGGAGACCTTC. It is translated as CASSASDRGWETF.

The chain is built from TRBV11-2 and TRBJ1-2; D perhaps matches TRBD1 (6 bases). Germline CDR1 SGHAT, CDR2 FQNNGV. This CDR3 contains 17 residues. V was trimmed by 1 base and J by 4 bases, leaving 19 bases between them. The CDR3 sequence: CASSLAARGFGLYGYTF. In nucleotides, the CDR3 is TGTGCCAGCAGCTTAGCAGCCAGGGGTTTCGGCCTCTATGGCTACACCTTC.

The V call is TRBV19, the J call TRBJ2-3, with 7 bases aligning to TRBD1. Germline trimming cut 5 bases from V and 5 bases from J; bases unmatched to any gene: 13. Germline CDR1 reads LNHDA; CDR2 reads SQIVND (reference sequence). This CDR3 has 16 amino acids. The CDR3 DNA sequence: TGTGCCAGTAGTCCCCGGGACAGAGGAACGATAGATACGCAGTATTTT. Translation gives CASSPRDRGTIDTQYF.

This sequence joins TRBV6-6 and TRBJ1-3, with 7 bases identical to TRBD1. The germline CDR1 and CDR2 sequences are MNHNY and SVGAGI (reference sequence). V lost 5 bases and J lost 0; bases outside the gene matches: 16. The CDR3 length is 19 residues. DNA of the CDR3: TGTGCCAGCAGTCGCTCCGGGACAGCTACCTCTAACTCTGGAAACACCATATATTTT. It yields the protein CASSRSGTATSNSGNTIYF.

The CDR3: CASRARYGEQFF. CDR3 sequence (DNA): TGCGCCAGCAGAGCAAGATACGGTGAGCAGTTCTTC. The chain carries TRBV4-1 and TRBJ2-1; D gene uncertain. The germline CDR1 and CDR2 sequences are MGHRA and YSYEKL. Trimming shortened V by 6 bases and J by 9 bases, and 12 bases separated the two germline ends. The CDR3 runs to 12 residues.

The rearrangement joins TRBV15 to TRBJ1-2; D gene ambiguous. The CDR3 extends over 14 amino acids. With 1 base removed from V and 0 bases from J, the gap between germline ends came to 6 bases. Looked up from germline, CDR1 is LNHNV and CDR2 is YYDKDF (reference sequence). The CDR3 here is CATSRGGTNYGYTF. CDR3 nucleotides: TGTGCCACCAGCAGAGGAGGGACTAACTATGGCTACACCTTC.

V gene TRBV11-2 combines with J gene TRBJ2-7, with 8 bases lining up with TRBD2. V dropped 4 bases and J dropped 2; count of bases not matched to a gene: 10. Germline CDR1 is SGHAT and CDR2 is FQNNGV. The CDR3 length is 16 residues. The CDR3 loop is CASSSVAGFGPYEQYF. As DNA, the CDR3 is TGTGCCAGCAGCTCGGTAGCGGGGTTTGGTCCCTACGAGCAGTACTTC.

V is TRBV30 and J is TRBJ2-3; 8 nucleotides agree with TRBD1. V was pared by 2 bases and J by 3 bases, with 4 bases of the junction left unmatched. Germline values: CDR1 GTSNPN, CDR2 SVGIG (reference sequence). This CDR3 has 14 amino acids. In DNA, the CDR3 is TGTGCCTGGAGTCAGGGGGCGCGGACAGATACGCAGTATTTT. Translating it yields CAWSQGARTDTQYF.

The sample holds a few counts of this clone. V and J are TRBV6-5 and TRBJ2-5; 12 nucleotides align to TRBD2. The V gene end was trimmed by 7 bases and the J gene end by 5 bases; junction bases not matched to a gene: 8. CDR1 and CDR2 (germline): MNHEY, SVGAGI. The CDR3 consists of 15 residues. The CDR3 DNA is TGTGCCAGCACCCGGCTAGCGGGGGGGGAGGAGACCCAGTACTTC. Its protein is CASTRLAGGEETQYF.

The V and J genes are TRBV19 and TRBJ1-3; D perhaps matches TRBD1 (5 bases). Trimming pared 7 bases from V and 0 bases from J, leaving 13 bases between. Germline loops: CDR1 LNHDA, CDR2 SQIVND (reference sequence). The length of the CDR3 is 15 residues. In DNA, the CDR3 is TGTGCCAGTACTAGGGGCTTCTCCTCTGGAAACACCATATATTTT. Its protein product is CASTRGFSSGNTIYF.

This clone has only one observation. This sequence joins TRBV9 and TRBJ1-2; 7 bases agree with TRBD1. CDR3 size: 16 residues. CDR1 and CDR2 from the germline V gene are SGDLS and YYNGEE. The V segment lost 6 bases and the J segment 4 bases; nucleotides outside the gene matches: 15. CDR3 region: CASTSLLGGRGYGYTF. The DNA for the CDR3 is TGTGCCAGCACTTCCTTACTAGGGGGCAGGGGCTATGGCTACACCTTC.

J is TRBJ2-3 and V is TRBV24-1; TRBD2 might be the D (7 bases). The V end lost 4 bases, the J end lost 3 bases, and 16 bases lay between the germline ends. The CDR3 is 16 residues long. Germline CDR1 is KGHDR and CDR2 is SFDVKD. CDR3 sequence (DNA): TGTGCCACCAGTGAGCCAAGGGGGGGGGCTACAGATACGCAGTATTTT. It is translated as CATSEPRGGATDTQYF.

This sequence joins TRBV15 and TRBJ2-1; 7 bases agree with TRBD2. V was clipped by 9 bases and J by 6 bases; unmatched bases: 17. Germline assignment: CDR1 LNHNV and CDR2 YYDKDF (reference sequence). The CDR3 contains 16 residues. The CDR3 bases are TGTGCCACAGGATCCTTGAGCGGGGTTGGAGGCAATGAGCAGTTCTTC. It translates to CATGSLSGVGGNEQFF.